These 18 T cell receptor beta chains share one sample of origin, sequenced in a study of T cell changes during pregnancy in multiple sclerosis. Assay used: immunoSEQ multiplex PCR; TCRdb lists only in-frame clones, some missing. The top ten clones hold about 0.6% of a sample with 40,000 or so clones, around 93% of them seen once. The sample here was CD4+ T cells from peripheral blood mononuclear cells, taken in the third trimester of pregnancy. The receptors come from a female donor with multiple sclerosis, enrolled in a pregnancy study.

The CDR3 sequence: CASSLEMAGATYNSPLHF. As DNA, the CDR3 is TGCGCCAGCAGCTTGGAGATGGCAGGGGCGACCTATAATTCACCCCTCCACTTT. The J gene is TRBJ1-6, the V gene TRBV5-1; weak D call: TRBD1 (6 bases). V lost 0 bases, J lost 2 bases, and 15 bases lay in between. The CDR3 totals 18 residues. Germline CDR1 is SGHRS and CDR2 is YFSETQ.

The rearrangement uses TRBV4-3 and TRBJ2-5, with D maybe TRBD1 (5 bases). Germline values: CDR1 LGHNA, CDR2 YSLEER. V was trimmed by 8 bases and J by 0 bases, leaving 19 bases between them. The CDR3 sequence is 16 residues long. The CDR3 is CASLGTDTLYQETQYF. The CDR3 nucleotides are TGCGCCAGCCTCGGTACGGACACCCTGTACCAAGAGACCCAGTACTTC.

V is TRBV5-1 and J is TRBJ2-7; TRBD1 agrees at 10 bases. CDR3 length: 14 residues. The V segment lost 0 bases and the J segment 7 bases; nucleotides outside the gene matches: 4. Germline V gene sequence: CDR1 SGHRS, CDR2 YFSETQ. CDR3 sequence (DNA): TGCGCCAGCAGCTTGGGACAGGGGGCGCGTGAGCAGTACTTC. It is translated as CASSLGQGAREQYF.

V and J are TRBV7-2 and TRBJ2-5, with D maybe TRBD2 (5 bases). CDR3 size: 15 residues. V dropped 5 bases and J dropped 2 bases, with 15 bases sitting between them. The germline CDR1 and CDR2 sequences are SGHTA and FQGNSA. The CDR3 sequence is CASSPMTGFQETQYF. CDR3 in DNA: TGTGCCAGCAGCCCCATGACGGGGTTTCAAGAGACCCAGTACTTC.

The chain employs TRBV9 and TRBJ1-2, with D perhaps TRBD1 (5 bases). V lost 0 bases and J 7 bases, leaving 13 bases between the germline ends. This CDR3 region has 14 residues. Per germline, CDR1 SGDLS and CDR2 YYNGEE. CDR3 protein: CASSVAGGESGYTF. In DNA, the CDR3 is TGTGCCAGCAGCGTAGCGGGGGGGGAGTCTGGCTACACCTTC.

The genes are TRBV11-2 and TRBJ2-3, with 7 bases that match TRBD2. The CDR3 totals 15 residues. Trimming cost V 5 bases and J 6 bases; bases outside gene matches: 11. Germline V gene sequence: CDR1 SGHAT, CDR2 FQNNGV. This CDR3 reads CASSIRLAKRDTQYF. CDR3 coding DNA: TGTGCCAGCAGCATCCGACTAGCTAAAAGGGATACGCAGTATTTT.

The gene calls are TRBV18 and TRBJ1-1, with 10 bases that match TRBD1. The trim removed 1 base at V and 5 bases at J, leaving 7 bases unmatched. Looked up from germline, CDR1 is KGHSH and CDR2 is LQKENI. This CDR3 is 16 amino acids long. CDR3 sequence: CASSPRWRTGGTEAFF. CDR3 bases: TGTGCCAGCTCACCACGGTGGAGGACAGGGGGAACTGAAGCTTTCTTT.

In this sample, this clone turned up once. The chain is built from TRBV5-1 and TRBJ2-5; D is possibly TRBD1 (6 bases). Trimming pared 4 bases from V and 2 bases from J, leaving 15 bases between. Germline-derived CDR1 and CDR2 are SGHRS and YFSETQ. The CDR3 has 15 residues. The CDR3 nucleotides read TGCGCCAGCAGCCCGGGCGGCCAGGGGCAAGAGACCCAGTACTTC. Its translation: CASSPGGQGQETQYF.

V gene TRBV9 combines with J gene TRBJ2-1; TRBD2 agrees at 13 bases. Germline CDR1 SGDLS, CDR2 YYNGEE. The CDR3 consists of 17 residues. The V gene end was trimmed by 4 bases and the J gene end by 9 bases; junction bases not matched to a gene: 13. The CDR3 region has the DNA TGTGCCAGCAGCTACATTAGGACTAGCGGGAGTCGGGGTGAGCAGTTCTTC. Residues: CASSYIRTSGSRGEQFF. Full variable domain (outside the CDR3, taken from reference TRBV9 and TRBJ2-1): DSGVTQTPKHLITATGQRVTLRCSPRSGDLSVYWYQQSLDQGLQFLIQYYNGEERAKGNILERFSAQQFPDLHSELNLSSLELGDSALYFCASSYIRTSGSRGEQFFGPGTRLTVL.

The chain uses TRBV7-9 and TRBJ1-1; possibly TRBD1 for D (5 bases). The germline CDR1 and CDR2 sequences are SEHNR and FQNEAQ (reference sequence). The V end lost 5 bases, the J end lost 7 bases, and 11 bases lay between the germline ends. CDR3 size: 12 residues. CDR3 coding DNA: TGTGCCAGCAGCATTGCGGGGCTTGAAGCTTTCTTT. It codes for CASSIAGLEAFF.

This rearrangement joins TRBV7-9 to TRBJ1-1; unclear D gene. The CDR3 contains 17 residues. The V gene's germline CDR1 is SEHNR and CDR2 FQNEAQ (reference sequence). V lost 3 bases to trimming and J lost 4 bases, with 21 bases between them. CDR3 in DNA: TGTGCCAGCAGCTTGTGGGTCCCTGGGAGCGAGAGCACTGAAGCTTTCTTT. This codes for CASSLWVPGSESTEAFF.

The V gene is TRBV4-2, the J gene TRBJ2-1, with 9 bases lining up with TRBD2. V lost 0 bases and J lost 9; bases outside the gene matches: 6. The germline gives CDR1 LGHNA, CDR2 YNFKEQ. CDR3 length: 15 residues. The CDR3 is CASSQDQLAGGEQFF. CDR3 coding DNA: TGTGCCAGCAGCCAAGATCAACTAGCGGGTGGTGAGCAGTTCTTC.

This chain connects TRBV2 to TRBJ2-2, with a tentative D call TRBD2 (6 bases). Trimming left V 8 bases short and J 0 bases short, with 13 bases between. The germline gives CDR1 SNHLY, CDR2 FYNNEI. The CDR3 is 15 amino acids. The CDR3 here is CASSFRGTNTGELFF. DNA for the CDR3: TGTGCCAGCTCTTTCCGGGGGACGAACACCGGGGAGCTGTTTTTT.

This chain joins TRBV7-2 and TRBJ1-3, with 9 bases aligning to TRBD1. This CDR3 contains 19 residues. The V gene's germline CDR1 is SGHTA and CDR2 FQGNSA. Trimming took 3 bases from V and 2 from J; bases not matched to a gene: 14. The CDR3 spells CASSLRSGTGRFAGNTIYF. The DNA for the CDR3 is TGTGCCAGCAGCTTGAGGTCCGGGACAGGGAGGTTTGCTGGAAACACCATATATTTT.

The genes are TRBV9 and TRBJ2-7, with D unresolved. CDR3 length: 15 residues. V lost 0 bases and J lost 0, with 10 bases in between. The germline V gene encodes CDR1 SGDLS and CDR2 YYNGEE. CDR3 sequence (DNA): TGTGCCAGCAGCGTAGTGCCCTACCCCTCCTACGAGCAGTACTTC. Encoded protein: CASSVVPYPSYEQYF.

This chain connects TRBV6-5 to TRBJ1-4; no clear D. CDR3 length: 13 residues. Germline CDR1 MNHEY, CDR2 SVGAGI. Trimming took off 5 bases at V and 8 bases at J, with 12 bases between the two ends. This chain's CDR3 is CASSGTVQEKLFF. Here the CDR3 DNA reads TGTGCCAGCAGTGGAACAGTTCAAGAAAAACTGTTTTTT.

CDR3 protein: CASRDRGTNNSPLHF. As DNA, the CDR3 is TGTGCCAGCCGGGACAGGGGGACCAATAATTCACCCCTCCACTTT. The chain carries TRBV19 and TRBJ1-6; 11 bases are a match to TRBD1. The CDR3 totals 15 residues. In germline, CDR1 is LNHDA, CDR2 SQIVND (reference sequence). The trim removed 9 bases at V and 5 bases at J, leaving 6 bases unmatched.

This sequence joins TRBV7-3 and TRBJ1-2, with TRBD1 matching over 9 bases. The CDR3 has 15 residues. Germline CDR1 and CDR2: SGHTA and FQGTGA. V gave up 5 bases and J gave up 0 bases; unmatched junction bases: 4. The CDR3 loop reads CASSLGQGSNYGYTF. The CDR3 DNA sequence: TGTGCCAGCAGCCTCGGACAGGGGTCTAACTATGGCTACACCTTC.